This T cell receptor beta chain appears in the sequencing data of a study of T cell responses to AZD1222 COVID-19 vaccine. Study outcomes and limitations: Baseline seropositivity occurred in only a handful of AZD1222 recipients.

Points on this clone: Its antigen is unidentified.

Data came from immunoSEQ multiplex PCR; TCRdb stores just in-frame clones and leaves some out. The sample includes 90,000 to 120,000 clones, approximately 92% seen only once; the top ten take under 9.5%. The CDR3 spans 18 residues. The junction had 16 bases not matched to a gene; V was cut back by 2 bases and J by 5 bases. CDR1 and CDR2 (germline): MGHRA, YSYEKL. The clonotype comes from an adult who received the AZD1222 COVID-19 vaccine. The V call is TRBV4-1, the J call TRBJ1-1, with TRBD1 identical over 8 bases. The material was peripheral blood, obtained 28 days after the second AZD1222 dose. The CDR3 region has the DNA TGCGCCAGCAGCCAATTCCCTCAGGGGGCAAAATCGGGGACTGAAGCTTTCTTT. Translated, it gives CASSQFPQGAKSGTEAFF.